A selection of T cell receptor beta chains follows, all from one sample in a study of molecular identifiers for immune sequencing clone quantification. MiXCR, run by TCRdb on the PCR reads, gives a single entry per CDR3 protein. The data hold some 580,000 distinct CDR3 sequences, with roughly 23% observed a single time. Source material: naive CD8+ T cells from blood, with Jurkat cell RNA spiked in. The receptors stem from a human donor in good health. Some libraries in this study had Jurkat cell RNA spiked in. Both conserved end residues are part of each CDR3. Each record gives: clone size, V gene, D gene, J gene, CDR3 protein, CDR3 DNA. A D gene is named only where the DNA matches it firmly. Size tells how often a clone was seen (once, few, many) or the class of an expanded clone, and some rows leave it out.

few,TRBV7-9,TRBD1,TRBJ1-4,CASSLAQGEDEKLFF,TGTGCCAGCAGCTTAGCGCAGGGGGAGGATGAAAAACTGTTTTTT
few,TRBV19,NA,TRBJ1-1,CASSMGEAFF,TGTGCCAGTAGTATGGGCGAAGCTTTCTTT
many,TRBV6-5,TRBD1,TRBJ2-3,CASNFRGRGTDTQYF,TGTGCCAGCAACTTCAGGGGGCGAGGGACAGATACGCAGTATTTT
few,TRBV7-9,TRBD1,TRBJ1-1,CASSYPGQKNTEAFF,TGTGCCAGCAGCTACCCGGGACAGAAGAACACTGAAGCTTTCTTT
many,TRBV28,NA,TRBJ2-2,CASSLGGVTGELFF,TGTGCCAGCAGTTTAGGAGGGGTCACCGGGGAGCTGTTTTTT
NA,TRBV4-2,NA,TRBJ1-1,CASSLNREGTEAFF,TGTGCCAGCAGCCTTAACAGGGAGGGCACTGAAGCTTTCTTT
NA,TRBV11-2,NA,TRBJ2-7,CASSPDGSYKQYF,TGTGCCAGCAGCCCTGACGGCTCCTACAAGCAGTACTTC
NA,TRBV7-9,NA,TRBJ2-3,CASSSITSYGADTQYF,TGTGCCAGCAGCTCTATTACAAGCTACGGCGCAGATACGCAATATTTT
many,TRBV25-1,NA,TRBJ1-1,CASSERLNTEAFF,TGTGCCAGCAGTGAGCGTCTGAACACTGAAGCTTTCTTT
NA,TRBV10-3,TRBD1,TRBJ1-2,CAISEPSRGANYGYTF,TGTGCCATCAGTGAGCCAAGCAGGGGGGCTAACTATGGCTACACCTTC
NA,TRBV3-1,NA,TRBJ2-2,CASSHHLQQGRVLFF,TGTGCCAGCAGCCATCACCTACAACAGGGCCGGGTGCTGTTTTTT
NA,TRBV28,TRBD1,TRBJ1-2,CASSVQGAGSYGYTF,TGTGCCAGCAGTGTACAGGGGGCAGGTAGCTATGGCTACACCTTC
NA,TRBV3-1,NA,TRBJ1-1,CASSRASLGYTEAFF,TGTGCCAGCAGCCGAGCCTCGTTGGGCTACACTGAAGCTTTCTTT
few,TRBV27,NA,TRBJ2-2,CAQRYRGLFF,TGTGCCCAGCGTTACCGAGGGCTGTTTTTT
NA,TRBV6-6,TRBD1,TRBJ1-2,CASSYSLKAGQGALGYTF,TGTGCCAGCAGTTACTCCTTAAAAGCGGGACAGGGGGCGCTTGGCTACACCTTC
many,TRBV19,NA,TRBJ2-7,CASSMLSRIAYEQYF,TGTGCCAGTAGTATGCTGAGTCGGATCGCCTACGAGCAGTACTTC
many,TRBV12-5,NA,TRBJ2-3,CASGPGTGGSTDTQYF,TGTGCTAGTGGTCCCGGAACAGGAGGAAGCACAGATACGCAGTATTTT
many,TRBV11-2,NA,TRBJ2-7,CASSLEVIDYEQYF,TGTGCCAGCAGCTTAGAGGTCATCGATTACGAGCAGTACTTC
few,TRBV20-1,TRBD2,TRBJ2-3,CSARDPGTSGRPGIDTQYF,TGCAGTGCTAGAGATCCCGGGACTAGCGGGAGACCCGGGATAGATACGCAGTATTTT
NA,TRBV5-6,NA,TRBJ2-7,CASSSDWRLYF,TGTGCCAGCAGTTCGGACTGGCGTTTGTACTTC
few,TRBV4-3,NA,TRBJ1-1,CASSQGTVNTEAFF,TGCGCCAGCAGCCAAGGGACAGTGAACACTGAAGCTTTCTTT
many,TRBV29-1,NA,TRBJ2-6,CSVTQTRNSGANVLTF,TGCAGCGTTACCCAGACCAGGAACTCTGGGGCCAACGTCCTGACTTTC
few,TRBV7-8,NA,TRBJ2-1,CASNFWDDSFNEQFF,TGTGCCAGCAACTTTTGGGACGACAGTTTCAATGAGCAGTTCTTC
NA,TRBV5-1,TRBD2,TRBJ2-3,CASRSRGVTAATQYF,TGCGCCAGCCGCTCCCGGGGGGTAACCGCCGCTACGCAGTATTTT
many,TRBV29-1,NA,TRBJ2-7,CSVEGEGRDYEQYF,TGCAGCGTTGAAGGCGAAGGGAGAGACTACGAGCAGTACTTC
NA,TRBV19,NA,TRBJ1-5,CASTAGSNQPQHF,TGTGCCAGTACCGCGGGGTCCAATCAGCCCCAGCATTTT
many,TRBV6-5,NA,TRBJ2-3,CASSYRTPSRSDTQYF,TGTGCCAGCAGTTACCGTACTCCATCGAGGTCGGATACGCAGTATTTT
few,TRBV5-6,TRBD1,TRBJ2-7,CASSLAGTGYDSYEQYF,TGTGCCAGCAGCTTGGCAGGGACAGGGTACGACTCCTACGAGCAGTACTTC